Sequencing of this T cell receptor (beta chain) was carried out in a study of T cell responses to AZD1222 COVID-19 vaccine. The wider study: Some second doses came at about 4 weeks and others at about 12 weeks; these were pooled. Study findings and constraints: Spike-specific TCR breadth and depth both grew after two AZD1222 doses.

Profiled with immunoSEQ multiplex PCR; TCRdb holds only in-frame clones, not every one. The sample lists 85,000 to 100,000 clones; roughly nine tenths were seen once. V lost 4 bases and J 7 bases, leaving 11 bases between the germline ends. The CDR3 spans 14 residues. Germline V gene lookup returns CDR1 KGHSH and CDR2 LQKENI. Comment on this clone: Its antigen is still unknown.

The chain combines TRBV18 with TRBJ1-6; D is unclear. The sequence derives from an adult in good health. The sequencing here drew on peripheral blood, taken on day 0 of AZD1222 vaccination. CDR3 nucleotide sequence: TGTGCCAGCTCACGGGAGCCCTCAAATTCACCCCTCCACTTT. This codes for CASSREPSNSPLHF.